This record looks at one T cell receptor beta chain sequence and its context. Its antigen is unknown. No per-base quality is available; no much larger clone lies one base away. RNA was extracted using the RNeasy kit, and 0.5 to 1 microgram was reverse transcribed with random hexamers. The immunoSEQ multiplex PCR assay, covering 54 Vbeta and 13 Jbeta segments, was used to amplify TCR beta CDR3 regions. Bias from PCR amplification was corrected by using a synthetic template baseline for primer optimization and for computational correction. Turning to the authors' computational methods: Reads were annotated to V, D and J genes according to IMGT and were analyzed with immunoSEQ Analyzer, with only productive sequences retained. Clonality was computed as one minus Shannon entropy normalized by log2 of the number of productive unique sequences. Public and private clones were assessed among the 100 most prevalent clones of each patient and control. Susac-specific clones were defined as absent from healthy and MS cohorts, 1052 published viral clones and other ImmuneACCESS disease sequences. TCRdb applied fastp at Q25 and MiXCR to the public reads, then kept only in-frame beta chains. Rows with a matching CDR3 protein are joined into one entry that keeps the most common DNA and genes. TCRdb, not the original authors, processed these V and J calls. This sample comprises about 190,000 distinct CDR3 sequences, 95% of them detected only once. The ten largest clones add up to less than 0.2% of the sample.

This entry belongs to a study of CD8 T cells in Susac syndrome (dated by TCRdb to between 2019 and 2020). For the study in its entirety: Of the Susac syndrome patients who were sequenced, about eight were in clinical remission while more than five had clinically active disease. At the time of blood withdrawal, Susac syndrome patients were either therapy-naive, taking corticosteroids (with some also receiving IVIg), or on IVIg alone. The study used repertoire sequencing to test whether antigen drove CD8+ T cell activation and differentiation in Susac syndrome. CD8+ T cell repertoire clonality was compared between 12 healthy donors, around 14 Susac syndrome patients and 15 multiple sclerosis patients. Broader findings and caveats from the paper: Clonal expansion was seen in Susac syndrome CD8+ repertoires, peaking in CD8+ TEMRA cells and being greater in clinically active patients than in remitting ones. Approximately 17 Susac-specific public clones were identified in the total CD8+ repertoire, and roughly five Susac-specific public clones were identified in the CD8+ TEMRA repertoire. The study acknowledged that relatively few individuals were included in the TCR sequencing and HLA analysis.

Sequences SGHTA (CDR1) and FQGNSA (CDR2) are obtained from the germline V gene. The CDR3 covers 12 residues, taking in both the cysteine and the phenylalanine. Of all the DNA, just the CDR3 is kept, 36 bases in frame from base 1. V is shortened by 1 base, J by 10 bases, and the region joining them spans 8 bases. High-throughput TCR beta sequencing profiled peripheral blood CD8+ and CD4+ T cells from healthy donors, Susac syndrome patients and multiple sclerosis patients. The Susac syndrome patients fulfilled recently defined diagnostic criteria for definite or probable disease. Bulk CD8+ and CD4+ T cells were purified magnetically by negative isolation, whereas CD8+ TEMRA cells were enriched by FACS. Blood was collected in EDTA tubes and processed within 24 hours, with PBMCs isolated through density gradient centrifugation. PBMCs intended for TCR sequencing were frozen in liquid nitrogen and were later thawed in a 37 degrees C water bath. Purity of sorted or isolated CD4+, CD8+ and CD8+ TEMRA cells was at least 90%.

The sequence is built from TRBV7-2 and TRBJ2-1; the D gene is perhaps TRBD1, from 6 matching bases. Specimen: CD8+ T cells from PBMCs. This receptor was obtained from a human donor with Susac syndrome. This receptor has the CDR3 CASSLVDSEQFF. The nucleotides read TGTGCCAGCAGCTTAGTGGACAGCGAGCAGTTCTTC.